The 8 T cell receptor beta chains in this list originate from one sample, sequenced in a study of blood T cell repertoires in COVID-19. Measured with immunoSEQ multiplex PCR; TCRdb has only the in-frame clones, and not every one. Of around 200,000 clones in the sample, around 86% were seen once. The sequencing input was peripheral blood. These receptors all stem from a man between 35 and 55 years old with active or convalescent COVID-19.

The CDR3 region has the DNA TGTGCCAGCTCACCTCTACAGGGAACAGATACGCAGTATTTT. Protein sequence: CASSPLQGTDTQYF. The rearrangement uses TRBV18 and TRBJ2-3, with a tentative D call TRBD1 (6 bases). The CDR3 has 14 amino acids. Deletions cut 3 bases from V and 3 bases from J, with 10 bases between. Germline V CDR1 and CDR2: KGHSH, LQKENI.

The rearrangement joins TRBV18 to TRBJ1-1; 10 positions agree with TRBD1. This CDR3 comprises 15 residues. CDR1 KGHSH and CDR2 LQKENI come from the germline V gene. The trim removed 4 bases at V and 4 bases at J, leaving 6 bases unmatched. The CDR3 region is CASSHPGQGSTEAFF. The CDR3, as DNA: TGTGCCAGCTCACACCCGGGACAGGGGAGCACTGAAGCTTTCTTT.

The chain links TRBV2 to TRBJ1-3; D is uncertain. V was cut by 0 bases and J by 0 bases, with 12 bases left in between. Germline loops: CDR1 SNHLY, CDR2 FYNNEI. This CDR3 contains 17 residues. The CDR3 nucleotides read TGTGCCAGCAGTGAAGCGAGCGTCGGTTCCTCTGGAAACACCATATATTTT. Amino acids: CASSEASVGSSGNTIYF.

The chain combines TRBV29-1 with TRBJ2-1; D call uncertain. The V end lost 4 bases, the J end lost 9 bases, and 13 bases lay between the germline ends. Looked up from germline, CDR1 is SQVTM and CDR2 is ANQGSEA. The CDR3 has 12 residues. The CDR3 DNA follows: TGCAGCGTTGGATTTGGTACCAGTGAGCAGTTCTTC. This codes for CSVGFGTSEQFF.

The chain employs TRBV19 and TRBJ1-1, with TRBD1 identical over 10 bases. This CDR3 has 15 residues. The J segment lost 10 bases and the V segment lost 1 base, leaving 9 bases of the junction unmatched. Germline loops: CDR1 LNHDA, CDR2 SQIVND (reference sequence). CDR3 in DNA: TGTGCCAGTAGTATAGGGGGACAGGGGATGAGCGGAGCTTTCTTT. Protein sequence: CASSIGGQGMSGAFF.

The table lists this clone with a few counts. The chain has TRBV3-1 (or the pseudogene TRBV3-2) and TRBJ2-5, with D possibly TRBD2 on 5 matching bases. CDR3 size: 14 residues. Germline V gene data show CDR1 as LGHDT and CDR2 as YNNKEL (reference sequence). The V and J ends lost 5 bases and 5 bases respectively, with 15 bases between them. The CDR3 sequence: CASSDRGPRETQYF. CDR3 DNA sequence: TGTGCCAGCAGCGACCGCGGGCCACGCGAGACCCAGTACTTC.

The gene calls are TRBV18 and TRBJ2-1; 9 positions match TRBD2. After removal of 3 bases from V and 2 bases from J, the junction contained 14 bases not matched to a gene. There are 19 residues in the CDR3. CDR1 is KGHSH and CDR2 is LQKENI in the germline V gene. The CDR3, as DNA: TGTGCCAGCTCACCCGTGATGAGCGCGGGGGGGAACCCCTACAATGAGCAGTTCTTC. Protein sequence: CASSPVMSAGGNPYNEQFF.

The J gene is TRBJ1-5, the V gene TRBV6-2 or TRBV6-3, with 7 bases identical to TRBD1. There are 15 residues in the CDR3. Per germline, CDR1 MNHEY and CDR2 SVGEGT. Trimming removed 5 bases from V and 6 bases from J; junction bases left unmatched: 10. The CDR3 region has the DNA TGTGCCAGCAGTCCCTACAGGGGAAGAGGTCAGCCCCAGCATTTT. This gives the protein CASSPYRGRGQPQHF.